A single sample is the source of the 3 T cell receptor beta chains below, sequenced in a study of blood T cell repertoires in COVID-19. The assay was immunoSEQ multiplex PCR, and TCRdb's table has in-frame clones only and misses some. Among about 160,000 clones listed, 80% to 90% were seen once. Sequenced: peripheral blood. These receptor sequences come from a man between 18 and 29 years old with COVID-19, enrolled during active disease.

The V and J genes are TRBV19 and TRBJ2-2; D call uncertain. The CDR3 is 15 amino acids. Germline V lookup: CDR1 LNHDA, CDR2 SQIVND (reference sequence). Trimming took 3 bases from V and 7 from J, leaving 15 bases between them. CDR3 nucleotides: TGTGCCAGTAGTATGTCAGGCCCCACGGTCGGGGAGCTGTTTTTT. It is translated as CASSMSGPTVGELFF.

CDR3 DNA: TGCGCCAGCAGCCTCAGGTGGGGGGGCACTGAAGCTTTCTTT. Its translation is CASSLRWGGTEAFF. The chain links TRBV4-3 to TRBJ1-1; D possibly corresponds to TRBD1 (5 bases). Per germline, CDR1 LGHNA and CDR2 YSLEER. This CDR3 has 14 amino acids. Trimming removed 4 bases at V and 4 bases at J, with 13 bases between.

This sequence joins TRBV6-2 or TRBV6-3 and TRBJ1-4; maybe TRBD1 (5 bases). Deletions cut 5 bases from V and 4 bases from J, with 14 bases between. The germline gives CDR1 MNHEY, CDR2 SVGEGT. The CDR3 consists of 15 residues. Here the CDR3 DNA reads TGTGCCAGCAGTCCGGGGGTGGTGGTTAATGAAAAACTGTTTTTT. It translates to CASSPGVVVNEKLFF.